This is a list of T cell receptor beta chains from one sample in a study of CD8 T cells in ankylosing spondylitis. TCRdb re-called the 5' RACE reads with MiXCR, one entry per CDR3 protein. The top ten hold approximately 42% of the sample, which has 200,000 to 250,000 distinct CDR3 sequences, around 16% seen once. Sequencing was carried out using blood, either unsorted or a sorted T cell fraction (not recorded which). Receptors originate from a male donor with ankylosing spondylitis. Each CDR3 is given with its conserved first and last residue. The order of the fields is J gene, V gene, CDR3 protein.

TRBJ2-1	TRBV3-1	CASSQDAVTRAFF
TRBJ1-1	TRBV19	CASSPSLWDTEAFF
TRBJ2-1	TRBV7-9	CASSHSLAGPYNEQFF
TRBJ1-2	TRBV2	CASSGGRQGSYYGYTF
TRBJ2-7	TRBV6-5	CASSNPPGTLPYEQYF
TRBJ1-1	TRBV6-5	CASSYSSSAFAEAFF
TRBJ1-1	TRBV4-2	CASSQESRTGLITEAFF
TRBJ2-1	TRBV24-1	CATSDFGGAGEQFF
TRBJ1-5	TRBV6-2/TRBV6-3	CASSYSAAHHSNQPQHF
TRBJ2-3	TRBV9	CASSTDRGISQYF
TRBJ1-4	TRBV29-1	CSVEGSGQGNFATNEKLFF
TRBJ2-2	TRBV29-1	CSVYPGDGGELFF
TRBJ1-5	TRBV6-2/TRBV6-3	CASTTRTGGYNQPQHF
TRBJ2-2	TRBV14	CASSQVRVAGELFF
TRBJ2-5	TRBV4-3	CASSHAGGGEETQYF
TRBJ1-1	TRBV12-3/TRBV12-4	CASSLNRVNTEAFF
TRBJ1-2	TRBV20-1	CSARVGEVISGYTF
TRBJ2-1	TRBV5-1	CASSLTGASSYNEQFF
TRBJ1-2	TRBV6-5	CASSYSWAGPANYGYTF
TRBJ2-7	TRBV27	CASSLAGIAYEQYF
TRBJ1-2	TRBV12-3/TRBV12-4	CASSPGEGLKGYTF
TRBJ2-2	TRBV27	CASSFDSRVGELFF
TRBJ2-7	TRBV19	CASSSTGYTYEQYF
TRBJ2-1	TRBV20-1	CSARTVGDSSYNEQFF
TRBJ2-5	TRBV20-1	CSATPPGLGLVDETQYF
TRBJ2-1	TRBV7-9	CASSTSGGADNEQFF
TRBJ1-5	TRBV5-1	CASSATGRGQPQHF
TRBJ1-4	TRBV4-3	CASSQDVGGAIHEKLFF
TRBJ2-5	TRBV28	CASSFALAQTQETQYF
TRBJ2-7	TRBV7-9	CASSPPGAYEQYF
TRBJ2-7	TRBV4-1	CASSQGRTSGIYEQYF
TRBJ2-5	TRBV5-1	CASSFFGRGQETQYF
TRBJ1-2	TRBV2	CASSSGGAAGYTF
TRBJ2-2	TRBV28	CASLGQTNTGELFF
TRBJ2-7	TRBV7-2	CASSLTHLYEQYF
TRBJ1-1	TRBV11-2	CASSLANDRAVRTFF
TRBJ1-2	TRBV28	CATARPLGNYGYTF
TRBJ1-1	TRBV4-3	CASSQDPSGGSRTEAFF
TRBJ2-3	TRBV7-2	CASSFPGLAGGDTQYF
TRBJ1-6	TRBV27	CASSLGTGSNSPLHF
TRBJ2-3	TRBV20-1	CSSGTSGTDTQYF
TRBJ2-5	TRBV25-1	CASSEWTGEETQYF
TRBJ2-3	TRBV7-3	CASSLWGSSTDTQYF
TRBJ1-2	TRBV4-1	CASSLQDFGDGYTF
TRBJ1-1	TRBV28	CASRPGGQGEAFF
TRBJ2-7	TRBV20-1	CSASVSGMPYEQYF
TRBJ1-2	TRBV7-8	CASSLESGSFYGYTF
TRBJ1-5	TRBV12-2	CASRLNPRIYSNQPQHF
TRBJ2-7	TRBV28	CASSLSGASEQYF
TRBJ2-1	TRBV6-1	CAVRGPDYNEQFF
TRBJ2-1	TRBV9	CASSVAPFGPDNEQFF
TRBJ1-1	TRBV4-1	CASSQVMNTEAFF
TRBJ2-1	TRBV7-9	CASSPIPGQGANEQFF